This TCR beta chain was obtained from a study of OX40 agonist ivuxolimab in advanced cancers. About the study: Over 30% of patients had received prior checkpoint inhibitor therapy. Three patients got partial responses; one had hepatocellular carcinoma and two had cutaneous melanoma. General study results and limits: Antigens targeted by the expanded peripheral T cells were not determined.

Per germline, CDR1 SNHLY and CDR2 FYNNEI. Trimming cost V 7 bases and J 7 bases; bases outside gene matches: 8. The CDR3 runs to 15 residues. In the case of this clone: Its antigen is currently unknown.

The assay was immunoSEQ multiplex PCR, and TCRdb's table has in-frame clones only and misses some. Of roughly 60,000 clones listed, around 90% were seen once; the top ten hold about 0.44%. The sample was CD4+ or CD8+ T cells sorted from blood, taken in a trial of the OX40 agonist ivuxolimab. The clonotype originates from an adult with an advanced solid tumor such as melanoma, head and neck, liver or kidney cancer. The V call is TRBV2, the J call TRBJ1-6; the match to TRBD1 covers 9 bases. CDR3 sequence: CASINPTGGNSPLHF. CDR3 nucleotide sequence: TGTGCCAGCATAAACCCGACAGGGGGGAATTCACCCCTCCACTTT.